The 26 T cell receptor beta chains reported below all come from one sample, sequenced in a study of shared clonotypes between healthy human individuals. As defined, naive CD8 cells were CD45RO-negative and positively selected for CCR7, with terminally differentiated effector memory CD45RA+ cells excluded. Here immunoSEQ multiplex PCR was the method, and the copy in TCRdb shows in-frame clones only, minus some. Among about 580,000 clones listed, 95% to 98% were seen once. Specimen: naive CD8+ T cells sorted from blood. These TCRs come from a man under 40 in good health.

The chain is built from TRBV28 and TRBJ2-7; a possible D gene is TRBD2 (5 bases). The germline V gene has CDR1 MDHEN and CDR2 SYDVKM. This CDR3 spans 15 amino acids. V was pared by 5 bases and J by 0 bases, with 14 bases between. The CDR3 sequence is CASSNLLGSSYEQYF. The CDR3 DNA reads TGTGCCAGCAGTAATTTACTAGGGAGCTCCTACGAGCAGTACTTC. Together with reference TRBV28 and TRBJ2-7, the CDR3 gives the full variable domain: DVKVTQSSRYLVKRTGEKVFLECVQDMDHENMFWYRQDPGLGLRLIYFSYDVKMKEKGDIPEGYSVSREKKERFSLILESASTNQTSMYLCASSNLLGSSYEQYFGPGTRLTVT.

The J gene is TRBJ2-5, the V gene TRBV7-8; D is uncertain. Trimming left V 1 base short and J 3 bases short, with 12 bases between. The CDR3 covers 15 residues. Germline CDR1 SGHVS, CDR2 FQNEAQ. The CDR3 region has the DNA TGTGCCAGCAGCTTAGTTCAAAAAGGCAAAGAGACCCAGTACTTC. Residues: CASSLVQKGKETQYF. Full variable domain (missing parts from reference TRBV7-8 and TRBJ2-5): GAGVSQSPRYKVAKRGQDVALRCDPISGHVSLFWYQQALGQGPEFLTYFQNEAQLDKSGLPSDRFFAERPEGSVSTLKIQRTQQEDSAVYLCASSLVQKGKETQYFGPGTRLLVL.

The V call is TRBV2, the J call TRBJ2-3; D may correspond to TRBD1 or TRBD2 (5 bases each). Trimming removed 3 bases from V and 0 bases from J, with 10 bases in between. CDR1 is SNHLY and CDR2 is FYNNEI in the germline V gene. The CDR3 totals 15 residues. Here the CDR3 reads CASSEGESSTDTQYF. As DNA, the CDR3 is TGTGCCAGCAGTGAGGGGGAGTCTAGCACAGATACGCAGTATTTT.

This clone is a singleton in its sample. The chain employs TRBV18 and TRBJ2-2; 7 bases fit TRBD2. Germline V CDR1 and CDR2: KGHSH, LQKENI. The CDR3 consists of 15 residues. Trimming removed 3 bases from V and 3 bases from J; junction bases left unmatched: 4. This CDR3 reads CASSPLAADTGELFF. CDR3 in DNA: TGTGCCAGCTCACCTCTAGCGGCAGACACCGGGGAGCTGTTTTTT.

The DNA of the CDR3 is TGTGCCAGCAGCTTACTACTAGGGTCTGAAGCTTTCTTT. Its translation: CASSLLLGSEAFF. The rearrangement uses TRBV7-9 and TRBJ1-1; D is ambiguous. The CDR3 loop spans 13 amino acids. V was shortened by 2 bases and J by 6 bases, with 10 bases between the two germline ends. Germline V gives CDR1 SEHNR, CDR2 FQNEAQ (reference sequence).

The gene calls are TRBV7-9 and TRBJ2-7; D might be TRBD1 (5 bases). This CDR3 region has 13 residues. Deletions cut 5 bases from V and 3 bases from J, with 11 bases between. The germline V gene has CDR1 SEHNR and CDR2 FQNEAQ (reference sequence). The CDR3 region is CASSRADNYEQYF. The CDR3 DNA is TGTGCCAGCAGCCGGGCGGACAACTACGAGCAGTACTTC.

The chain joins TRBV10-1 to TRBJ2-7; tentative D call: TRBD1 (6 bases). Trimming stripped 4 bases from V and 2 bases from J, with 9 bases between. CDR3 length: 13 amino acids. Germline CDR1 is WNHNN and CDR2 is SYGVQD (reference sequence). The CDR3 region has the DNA TGCGCCAGCAGTGTCGGACAGACCTACGAGCAGTACTTC. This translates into CASSVGQTYEQYF.

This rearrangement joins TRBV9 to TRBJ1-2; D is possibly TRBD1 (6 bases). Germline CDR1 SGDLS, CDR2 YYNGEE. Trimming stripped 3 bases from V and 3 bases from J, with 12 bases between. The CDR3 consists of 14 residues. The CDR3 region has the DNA TGTGCCAGCAGCGCGCAGGGGAATTACTATGGCTACACCTTC. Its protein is CASSAQGNYYGYTF.

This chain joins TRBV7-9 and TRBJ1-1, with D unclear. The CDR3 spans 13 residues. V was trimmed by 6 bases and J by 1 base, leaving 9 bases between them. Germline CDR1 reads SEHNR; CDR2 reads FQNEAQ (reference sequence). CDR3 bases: TGTGCCAGCAGACGCGACCGGAACACTGAAGCTTTCTTT. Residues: CASRRDRNTEAFF. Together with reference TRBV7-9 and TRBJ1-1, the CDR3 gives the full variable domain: DTGVSQNPRHKITKRGQNVTFRCDPISEHNRLYWYRQTLGQGPEFLTYFQNEAQLEKSRLLSDRFSAERPKGSFSTLEIQRTEQGDSAMYLCASRRDRNTEAFFGQGTRLTVV.

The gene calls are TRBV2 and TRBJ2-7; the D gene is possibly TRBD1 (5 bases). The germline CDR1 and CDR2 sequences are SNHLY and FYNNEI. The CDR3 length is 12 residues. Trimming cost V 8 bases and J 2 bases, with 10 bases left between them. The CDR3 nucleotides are TGTGCCAGCCGGTCAGGGCCCTACGAGCAGTACTTC. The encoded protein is CASRSGPYEQYF.

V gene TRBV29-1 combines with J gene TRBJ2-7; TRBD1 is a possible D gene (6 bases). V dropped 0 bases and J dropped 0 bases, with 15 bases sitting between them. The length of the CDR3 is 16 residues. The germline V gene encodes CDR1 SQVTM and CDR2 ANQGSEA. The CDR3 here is CSVEDYRVPLSYEQYF. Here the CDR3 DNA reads TGCAGCGTTGAAGATTACAGGGTCCCCCTCTCCTACGAGCAGTACTTC.

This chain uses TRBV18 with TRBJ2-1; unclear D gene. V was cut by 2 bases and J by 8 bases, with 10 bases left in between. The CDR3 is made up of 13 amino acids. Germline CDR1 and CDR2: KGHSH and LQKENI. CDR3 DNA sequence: TGTGCCAGCTCACCATTCAGTGGCGATGAGCAGTTCTTC. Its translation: CASSPFSGDEQFF.

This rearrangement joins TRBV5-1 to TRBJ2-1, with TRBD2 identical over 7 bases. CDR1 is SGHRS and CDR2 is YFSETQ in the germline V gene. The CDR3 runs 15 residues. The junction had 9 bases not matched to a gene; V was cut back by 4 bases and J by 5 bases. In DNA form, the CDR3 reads TGCGCCAGCAGCGACGGACTAGTAGAGGACAATGAGCAGTTCTTC. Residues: CASSDGLVEDNEQFF.

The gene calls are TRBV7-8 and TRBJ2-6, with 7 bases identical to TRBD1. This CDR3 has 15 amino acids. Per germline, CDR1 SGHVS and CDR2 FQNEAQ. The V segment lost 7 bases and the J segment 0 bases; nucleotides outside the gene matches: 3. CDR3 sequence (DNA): TGTGCCAGCAAGGGGGCATACTCTGGGGCCAACGTCCTGACTTTC. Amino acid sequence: CASKGAYSGANVLTF.

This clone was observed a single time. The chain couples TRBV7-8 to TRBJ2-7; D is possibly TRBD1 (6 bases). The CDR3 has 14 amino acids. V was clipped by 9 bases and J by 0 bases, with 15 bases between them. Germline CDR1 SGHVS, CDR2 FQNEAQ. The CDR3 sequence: CASITDRGSYEQYF. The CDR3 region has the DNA TGTGCCAGTATTACGGACAGAGGCTCCTACGAGCAGTACTTC.

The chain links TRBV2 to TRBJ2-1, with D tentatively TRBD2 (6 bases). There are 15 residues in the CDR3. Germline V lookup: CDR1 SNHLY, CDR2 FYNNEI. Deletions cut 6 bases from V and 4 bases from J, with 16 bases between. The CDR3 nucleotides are TGTGCCAGCAGCTACCGACTAGATACATACAATGAGCAGTTCTTC. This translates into CASSYRLDTYNEQFF. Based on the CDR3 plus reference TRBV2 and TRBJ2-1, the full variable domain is EPEVTQTPSHQVTQMGQEVILRCVPISNHLYFYWYRQILGQKVEFLVSFYNNEISEKSEIFDDQFSVERPDGSNFTLKIRSTKLEDSAMYFCASSYRLDTYNEQFFGPGTRLTVL.

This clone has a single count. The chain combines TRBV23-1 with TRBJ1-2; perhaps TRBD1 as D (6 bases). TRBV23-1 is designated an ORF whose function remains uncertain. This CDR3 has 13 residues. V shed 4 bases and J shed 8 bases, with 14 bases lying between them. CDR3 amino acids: CASSRAGGPGYTF. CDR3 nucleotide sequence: TGCGCCAGCAGTCGAGCCGGGGGGCCCGGCTACACCTTC.

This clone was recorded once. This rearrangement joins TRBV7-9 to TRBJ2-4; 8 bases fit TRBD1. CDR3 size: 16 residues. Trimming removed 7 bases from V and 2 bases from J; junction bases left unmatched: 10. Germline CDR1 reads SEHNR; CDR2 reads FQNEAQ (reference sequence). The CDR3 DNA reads TGTGCCAGCACATCCACAGGGGGTAGCACCAAAAACATTCAGTACTTC. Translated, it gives CASTSTGGSTKNIQYF.

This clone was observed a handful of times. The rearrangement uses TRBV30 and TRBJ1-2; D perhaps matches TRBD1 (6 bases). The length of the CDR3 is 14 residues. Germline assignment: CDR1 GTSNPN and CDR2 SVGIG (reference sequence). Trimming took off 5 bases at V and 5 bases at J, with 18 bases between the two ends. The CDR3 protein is CAWGQSLGAYGYTF. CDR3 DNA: TGTGCCTGGGGACAGTCGCTGGGGGCTTATGGCTACACCTTC.

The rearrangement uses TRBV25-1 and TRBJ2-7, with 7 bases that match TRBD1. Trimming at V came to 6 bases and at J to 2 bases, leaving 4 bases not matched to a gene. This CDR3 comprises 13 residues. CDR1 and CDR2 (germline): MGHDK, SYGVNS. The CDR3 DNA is TGTGCCAGCAGATTAGGACAGGCCTACGAGCAGTACTTC. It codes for CASRLGQAYEQYF.

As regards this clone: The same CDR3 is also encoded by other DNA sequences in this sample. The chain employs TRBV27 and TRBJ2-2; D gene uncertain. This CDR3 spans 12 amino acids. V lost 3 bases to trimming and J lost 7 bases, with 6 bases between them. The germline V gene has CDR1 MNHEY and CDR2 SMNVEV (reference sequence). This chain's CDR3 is CASSLLGGELFF. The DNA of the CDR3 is TGTGCCAGCAGTTTGTTAGGCGGGGAGCTGTTTTTT.

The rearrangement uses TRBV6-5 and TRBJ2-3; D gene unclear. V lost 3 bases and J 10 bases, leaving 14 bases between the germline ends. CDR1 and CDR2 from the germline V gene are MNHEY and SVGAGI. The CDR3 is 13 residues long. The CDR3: CASSYGLFEPQYF. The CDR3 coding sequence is TGTGCCAGCAGTTATGGGCTATTCGAGCCGCAGTATTTT.

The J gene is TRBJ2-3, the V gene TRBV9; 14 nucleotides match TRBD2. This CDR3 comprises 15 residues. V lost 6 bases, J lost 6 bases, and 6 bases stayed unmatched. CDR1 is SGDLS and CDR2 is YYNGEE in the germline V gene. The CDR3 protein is CASTEGLAGVDTQYF. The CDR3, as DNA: TGTGCCAGCACTGAGGGACTAGCGGGAGTTGATACGCAGTATTTT.

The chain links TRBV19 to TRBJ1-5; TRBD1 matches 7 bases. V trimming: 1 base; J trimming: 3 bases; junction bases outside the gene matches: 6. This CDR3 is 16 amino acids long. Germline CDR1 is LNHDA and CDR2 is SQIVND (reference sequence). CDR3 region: CASSIVGTGANQPQHF. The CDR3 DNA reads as TGTGCCAGTAGTATAGTAGGCACAGGGGCCAATCAGCCCCAGCATTTT.

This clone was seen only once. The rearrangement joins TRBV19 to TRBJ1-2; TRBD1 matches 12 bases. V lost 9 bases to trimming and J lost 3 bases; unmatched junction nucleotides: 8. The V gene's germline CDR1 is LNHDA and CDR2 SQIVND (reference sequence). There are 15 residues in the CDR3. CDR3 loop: CASQWGTGGDYGYTF. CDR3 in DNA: TGTGCCAGCCAGTGGGGGACAGGGGGCGACTATGGCTACACCTTC.

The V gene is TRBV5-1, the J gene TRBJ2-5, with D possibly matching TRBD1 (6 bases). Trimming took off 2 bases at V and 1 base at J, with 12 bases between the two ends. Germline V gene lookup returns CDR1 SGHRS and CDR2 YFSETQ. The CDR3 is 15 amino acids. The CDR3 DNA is TGCGCCAGCAGCTTTACAGGGAGATTCCAAGAGACCCAGTACTTC. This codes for CASSFTGRFQETQYF.